This is a list of T cell receptor beta chains from one sample in a study of CD8 T cells in Susac syndrome. TCRdb analysed the immunoSEQ multiplex PCR reads with MiXCR anew, one entry per CDR3 protein. The sample lists 210,000 or so distinct CDR3 sequences; less than 95% were seen once. The sample taken for sequencing was CD4+ T cells from PBMCs. The receptor set was obtained from a human donor with Susac syndrome. CDR3s include the opening cysteine and the closing phenylalanine or tryptophan. The D gene is left open where the match is weak. Clone size appears in some rows only: once, few, many, or a class for an expanded clone.

clone size: .
J gene: TRBJ2-7
V gene: TRBV18
D gene: .
CDR3 DNA: TGTGCCAGCTCACTGTTGGACGCCCGCGCAGGCGAGCAGTACTTC
CDR3 protein: CASSLLDARAGEQYF

clone size: once
J gene: TRBJ2-2
V gene: TRBV20-1
D gene: .
CDR3 DNA: TGCAGTGCTAGAGAAAGGATCCGGAACGCCGGGGAGCTGTTTTTT
CDR3 protein: CSARERIRNAGELFF

clone size: .
J gene: TRBJ2-7
V gene: TRBV9
D gene: .
CDR3 DNA: TGTGCCAGCAGCGTAAAGAGGGCGGGCAGGGATTTCTACGAGCAGTACTTC
CDR3 protein: CASSVKRAGRDFYEQYF

clone size: .
J gene: TRBJ1-3
V gene: TRBV30
D gene: .
CDR3 DNA: TGTGCCTGGAGCCACCCAACAGGGACCGGAAACACCATATATTTT
CDR3 protein: CAWSHPTGTGNTIYF

clone size: .
J gene: TRBJ2-7
V gene: TRBV19
D gene: TRBD1
CDR3 DNA: TGTGCCAGTAGCCCCTCGAGGGACAGGAGTACCCACGAGCAGTACTTC
CDR3 protein: CASSPSRDRSTHEQYF

clone size: .
J gene: TRBJ2-3
V gene: TRBV29-1
D gene: TRBD2
CDR3 DNA: TGCAGCGTTGATTCTCGGACTAGCGGGGGGGCAAATACGCAGTATTTT
CDR3 protein: CSVDSRTSGGANTQYF

clone size: .
J gene: TRBJ2-1
V gene: TRBV7-2
D gene: TRBD2
CDR3 DNA: TGTGCCAGCACCCGGGACTATGGGCGTGAGCAGTTCTTC
CDR3 protein: CASTRDYGREQFF

clone size: .
J gene: TRBJ2-5
V gene: TRBV29-1
D gene: .
CDR3 DNA: TGCAGCGTTGAAGTGGGGGCGCGGGAGACCCAGTACTTC
CDR3 protein: CSVEVGARETQYF

clone size: .
J gene: TRBJ2-2
V gene: TRBV4-2
D gene: .
CDR3 DNA: TGTGCCAGCAGCCAAGGGCAAAGCGGGGAGCTGTTTTTT
CDR3 protein: CASSQGQSGELFF

clone size: .
J gene: TRBJ2-3
V gene: TRBV20-1
D gene: TRBD2
CDR3 DNA: TGCAGTGCTAGTATACGAGCGGGGGACACAGATACGCAGTATTTT
CDR3 protein: CSASIRAGDTDTQYF

clone size: .
J gene: TRBJ2-1
V gene: TRBV7-7
D gene: .
CDR3 DNA: TGTGCTAGCAGCCCGGGTCTCGACCTATACTACAATGAGCAGTTCTTC
CDR3 protein: CASSPGLDLYYNEQFF

clone size: .
J gene: TRBJ2-5
V gene: TRBV20-1
D gene: TRBD1
CDR3 DNA: TGCAGTGCGCCGGGACAGGGGGAGGTAGAGACCCAGTACTTC
CDR3 protein: CSAPGQGEVETQYF

clone size: .
J gene: TRBJ2-2
V gene: TRBV12-3/TRBV12-4
D gene: .
CDR3 DNA: TGTGCCAGCAGTACCCTTGCCGGGACATCTGACACCGGGGAGCTGTTTTTT
CDR3 protein: CASSTLAGTSDTGELFF

clone size: .
J gene: TRBJ2-7
V gene: TRBV4-3
D gene: .
CDR3 DNA: TGCGCCAGCAGCCAAGATCCGCAGGGGAGGTACGAGCAGTACTTC
CDR3 protein: CASSQDPQGRYEQYF

clone size: .
J gene: TRBJ2-7
V gene: TRBV3-1
D gene: .
CDR3 DNA: TGTGCCAGCAGCCAAGGGTCGAACGAGCAGTACTTC
CDR3 protein: CASSQGSNEQYF

clone size: once
J gene: TRBJ2-1
V gene: TRBV9
D gene: .
CDR3 DNA: TGTGCCAGCAGCGTAGACCCTAGCACAACCAATGAGCAGTTCTTC
CDR3 protein: CASSVDPSTTNEQFF

clone size: .
J gene: TRBJ2-7
V gene: TRBV11-3
D gene: TRBD1
CDR3 DNA: TGTGCCAGCAGGAGGACAGGAGGAGACGAGCAGTACTTC
CDR3 protein: CASRRTGGDEQYF

clone size: .
J gene: TRBJ1-5
V gene: TRBV19
D gene: .
CDR3 DNA: TGTGCCAGTAGACCGAGAGGGGGGGATGGCAATCAGCCCCAGCATTTT
CDR3 protein: CASRPRGGDGNQPQHF

clone size: .
J gene: TRBJ1-5
V gene: TRBV15
D gene: .
CDR3 DNA: TGTGCCACCAGGGGCATTAGCAATCAGCCCCAGCATTTT
CDR3 protein: CATRGISNQPQHF

clone size: .
J gene: TRBJ1-1
V gene: TRBV20-1
D gene: .
CDR3 DNA: TGCAGTGCTAGCCAGGGGAACAGTGAGAACACTGAAGCTTTCTTT
CDR3 protein: CSASQGNSENTEAFF

clone size: .
J gene: TRBJ2-2
V gene: TRBV7-7
D gene: .
CDR3 DNA: TGTGCTAGCAGCTTCGGACACGGGACCGGGGAGCTGTTTTTT
CDR3 protein: CASSFGHGTGELFF

clone size: .
J gene: TRBJ1-1
V gene: TRBV19
D gene: TRBD1
CDR3 DNA: TGTGCCAGCCTTACAGGGGAGGGTGCGAACACTGAAGCTTTCTTT
CDR3 protein: CASLTGEGANTEAFF

clone size: once
J gene: TRBJ1-4
V gene: TRBV20-1
D gene: .
CDR3 DNA: TGCAGTGCTAGTGGGCAGAAAGATGAAAAACTGTTTTTT
CDR3 protein: CSASGQKDEKLFF

clone size: .
J gene: TRBJ2-7
V gene: TRBV20-1
D gene: TRBD1
CDR3 DNA: TGCAGTGCTCATGACAGGGGTTACGAGCAGTACTTC
CDR3 protein: CSAHDRGYEQYF

clone size: .
J gene: TRBJ1-6
V gene: TRBV20-1
D gene: .
CDR3 DNA: TGCAGTGCGAGATACAGGGAAAGGGATTCACCCCTCCACTTT
CDR3 protein: CSARYRERDSPLHF

clone size: .
J gene: TRBJ2-5
V gene: TRBV6-2/TRBV6-3
D gene: .
CDR3 DNA: TGTGCCAGCAGTCGGGGGCAAGAGACCCAGTACTTC
CDR3 protein: CASSRGQETQYF

clone size: .
J gene: TRBJ2-7
V gene: TRBV7-3
D gene: TRBD1
CDR3 DNA: TGTGCCAGCAGCCCGGACGGGACAGGCATCTCCTACGAGCAGTACTTC
CDR3 protein: CASSPDGTGISYEQYF

clone size: .
J gene: TRBJ2-1
V gene: TRBV9
D gene: .
CDR3 DNA: TGTGCCAGCAGCGCAACCCAGCGGGTGGGTTCCTACAATGAGCAGTTCTTC
CDR3 protein: CASSATQRVGSYNEQFF

clone size: .
J gene: TRBJ2-1
V gene: TRBV12-3/TRBV12-4
D gene: .
CDR3 DNA: TGTGCCAGCAGGTTACCTCCGTATGAGCAGTTCTTC
CDR3 protein: CASRLPPYEQFF

clone size: .
J gene: TRBJ2-1
V gene: TRBV21-1
D gene: .
CDR3 DNA: TGTGCCAGCAGCAAGCAGGCTGGAAATGAGCAGTTCTTC
CDR3 protein: CASSKQAGNEQFF

clone size: .
J gene: TRBJ1-4
V gene: TRBV18
D gene: TRBD1
CDR3 DNA: TGTGCCAGCTCACCGGACAGGTCTACAACTAATGAAAAACTGTTTTTT
CDR3 protein: CASSPDRSTTNEKLFF

clone size: .
J gene: TRBJ2-6
V gene: TRBV5-5
D gene: TRBD1
CDR3 DNA: TGTGCCAGCAGTATACCCGGGACAGGGGGCTCCGGGGCCAACGTCCTGACTTTC
CDR3 protein: CASSIPGTGGSGANVLTF

clone size: .
J gene: TRBJ2-1
V gene: TRBV7-2
D gene: TRBD2
CDR3 DNA: TGTGCCAGCAGCTTTCAGCGGGGGGGCAATGAGCAGTTCTTC
CDR3 protein: CASSFQRGGNEQFF

clone size: .
J gene: TRBJ1-5
V gene: TRBV6-6
D gene: .
CDR3 DNA: TGTGCCAGCAGTACTATTAGCAATCAGCCCCAGCATTTT
CDR3 protein: CASSTISNQPQHF

clone size: .
J gene: TRBJ2-4
V gene: TRBV28
D gene: .
CDR3 DNA: TGTGCCAGCAGTCCCTTGGACCACTTAGCCAAAAACATTCAGTACTTC
CDR3 protein: CASSPLDHLAKNIQYF

clone size: .
J gene: TRBJ2-7
V gene: TRBV19
D gene: .
CDR3 DNA: TGTGCCTCCCAGGGGCTTCTTGACGAGCAGTACTTC
CDR3 protein: CASQGLLDEQYF

clone size: once
J gene: TRBJ1-1
V gene: TRBV20-1
D gene: .
CDR3 DNA: TGCAGTGTTCCAGGGTACACTGAAGCTTTCTTT
CDR3 protein: CSVPGYTEAFF

clone size: .
J gene: TRBJ2-5
V gene: TRBV10-3
D gene: .
CDR3 DNA: TGTGCCACAAAGATCCAAGAGACCCAGTACTTC
CDR3 protein: CATKIQETQYF

clone size: once
J gene: TRBJ1-1
V gene: TRBV20-1
D gene: TRBD1
CDR3 DNA: TGCAGTGCTAGCGCCCGGACAGGTCTAGAAGCTTTCTTT
CDR3 protein: CSASARTGLEAFF

clone size: .
J gene: TRBJ1-1
V gene: TRBV12-3/TRBV12-4
D gene: .
CDR3 DNA: TGTGCCAGCAGTTTACCATCCATGAACACTGAAGCTTTCTTT
CDR3 protein: CASSLPSMNTEAFF

clone size: .
J gene: TRBJ2-1
V gene: TRBV7-9
D gene: TRBD1
CDR3 DNA: TGTGCCAGCAGCTTAGTAGTGACAGGGAGCGATGAGCAGTTCTTC
CDR3 protein: CASSLVVTGSDEQFF

clone size: .
J gene: TRBJ1-5
V gene: TRBV28
D gene: TRBD1
CDR3 DNA: TGTGCCAGCAGCGCCAGACAGGGGGCGCTCGGTCAGCCCCAGCATTTT
CDR3 protein: CASSARQGALGQPQHF

clone size: .
J gene: TRBJ1-1
V gene: TRBV3-1
D gene: .
CDR3 DNA: TGTGCCAGCAGCCATCGTGGGGCCCGCACTGAAGCTTTCTTT
CDR3 protein: CASSHRGARTEAFF

clone size: .
J gene: TRBJ1-2
V gene: TRBV20-1
D gene: .
CDR3 DNA: TGCAGTGCCTACAACCCCCAGGACGACTATGGCTACACCTTC
CDR3 protein: CSAYNPQDDYGYTF

clone size: once
J gene: TRBJ1-6
V gene: TRBV25-1
D gene: .
CDR3 DNA: TGTGCCAGCTCCCGCAGGGAAGTAGGGTATAATTCACCCCTCCACTTT
CDR3 protein: CASSRREVGYNSPLHF

clone size: .
J gene: TRBJ2-3
V gene: TRBV7-8
D gene: TRBD2
CDR3 DNA: TGTGCCAGCAAACTAGCGGGGGGCCATAGGACAGATACGCAGTATTTT
CDR3 protein: CASKLAGGHRTDTQYF

clone size: .
J gene: TRBJ1-6
V gene: TRBV7-2
D gene: TRBD1
CDR3 DNA: TGTGCCAGCAGCTCCGTACAGGGGACCAATTCACCCCTCCACTTT
CDR3 protein: CASSSVQGTNSPLHF

clone size: .
J gene: TRBJ2-1
V gene: TRBV27
D gene: .
CDR3 DNA: TGTGCCAGCAGACGCCCGGACTTGTACAATGAGCAGTTCTTC
CDR3 protein: CASRRPDLYNEQFF

clone size: once
J gene: TRBJ2-6
V gene: TRBV30
D gene: .
CDR3 DNA: TGTGCCTGGAGCCCTCTCTCTGGGGCCAACGTCCTGACTTTC
CDR3 protein: CAWSPLSGANVLTF

clone size: .
J gene: TRBJ2-5
V gene: TRBV2
D gene: .
CDR3 DNA: TGTGCCAGCGGGGGGGCCGAGGTGGAGACCCAGTACTTC
CDR3 protein: CASGGAEVETQYF

clone size: .
J gene: TRBJ2-5
V gene: TRBV29-1
D gene: .
CDR3 DNA: TGCAGCGTTGTGGGGCCTCTCCAAGAGACCCAGTACTTC
CDR3 protein: CSVVGPLQETQYF

clone size: .
J gene: TRBJ2-3
V gene: TRBV7-6
D gene: TRBD2
CDR3 DNA: TGTGCCAGCAGCCCGAGCGGGGGGGCCGCAGATACGCAGTATTTT
CDR3 protein: CASSPSGGAADTQYF

clone size: .
J gene: TRBJ1-6
V gene: TRBV5-5
D gene: .
CDR3 DNA: TGTGCCAGCAGCCTGGGGGCGAGAAATTCACCCCTCCACTTT
CDR3 protein: CASSLGARNSPLHF

clone size: .
J gene: TRBJ1-1
V gene: TRBV7-6
D gene: .
CDR3 DNA: TGTGCCAGCAGCTTATTAGCAAACACTGAAGCTTTCTTT
CDR3 protein: CASSLLANTEAFF

clone size: .
J gene: TRBJ1-3
V gene: TRBV14
D gene: .
CDR3 DNA: TGTGCCAGCAGCCAAGAGGTGGGGCGTTTCTCTGGAAACACCATATATTTT
CDR3 protein: CASSQEVGRFSGNTIYF